Described below is a single T cell receptor (beta chain) sequence and its context. No antigen is known for it. The CDR3 runs 15 residues. Per germline, CDR1 DFQATT and CDR2 SNEGSKA (reference sequence). The ends lost 3 bases at V and 2 bases at J; junction bases unmatched: 10. This specimen comes from a study of blood T cells in healthy people across ages. Donors were healthy Caucasian individuals from Russia aged roughly 6 to 95. Study-level points and caveats: Donor CMV status was unknown, possibly confounding expanded clonotype changes.

The authors ran a second PCR of about 7 to 12 cycles using a sample-barcoded 5' primer and a J-beta primer mix. TCRdb re-analysed the 5' RACE reads in MiXCR, keeping a single row per CDR3 protein. The sample includes approximately 1.5 million distinct CDR3 sequences, less than 45% seen only once; the top ten take less than 5%. Sequences were obtained from blood. The genes are TRBV20-1 and TRBJ2-7; 7 bases line up with TRBD2. The receptor's source is a woman younger than 35 in good health. CDR3 amino acids: CSASSAGRIAYEQYF. CDR3 sequence (DNA): TGCAGTGCTAGCTCCGCCGGGAGGATCGCCTACGAGCAGTACTTC.